This passage covers 9 T cell receptor beta chains from one sample sequenced in a study of blood T cell repertoires in COVID-19 (dated by TCRdb to about 2020). The receptor library was made with the immunoSEQ multiplex PCR assay. In TCRdb, the immuneACCESS table is reduced to in-frame sequences with V and J assigned. These tables do not hold every clone; where another copy was compared, an unresolved V gene accounts for under half, and the others remain unexplained. The sample table contains 150,000 to 200,000 clones; only one count was recorded for 75% to 90% of them. The top ten hold about 2.2% of the sample. The sequenced sample was PBMCs or T cells enriched from blood (not recorded which). Receptor source: a woman aged 25 to 45 who had recovered from COVID-19.

To note about this clone: Other DNA sequences in the same sample also yield this CDR3. The V gene is TRBV24-1, the J gene TRBJ2-1; TRBD2 aligns across 11 bases. This CDR3 has 16 residues. The V gene end was trimmed by 2 bases and the J gene end by 3 bases; junction bases not matched to a gene: 2. Looked up from germline, CDR1 is KGHDR and CDR2 is SFDVKD. In DNA, the CDR3 is TGTGCCACCAGTGATTCGGGGACTAGCGGCTACAATGAGCAGTTCTTC. Its protein is CATSDSGTSGYNEQFF.

The chain links TRBV7-9 to TRBJ1-1; D is possibly TRBD1 (5 bases). The CDR3 spans 14 residues. Germline loops: CDR1 SEHNR, CDR2 FQNEAQ (reference sequence). The ends were cut back, 3 bases at V and 1 base at J, with 9 bases in the middle. CDR3 protein: CASSFMGQNTEAFF. The CDR3 region has the DNA TGTGCCAGCAGCTTTATGGGGCAGAACACTGAAGCTTTCTTT. The full variable domain, its missing parts supplied by reference TRBV7-9 and TRBJ1-1, is DTGVSQNPRHKITKRGQNVTFRCDPISEHNRLYWYRQTLGQGPEFLTYFQNEAQLEKSRLLSDRFSAERPKGSFSTLEIQRTEQGDSAMYLCASSFMGQNTEAFFGQGTRLTVV.

The chain joins TRBV11-1 to TRBJ2-7; D may be TRBD2 (6 bases). V was pared by 5 bases and J by 0 bases, with 14 bases between. CDR3 length: 15 residues. Germline CDR1 SGHAT, CDR2 FQDESV (reference sequence). This CDR3 is CASSPGDSYSYEQYF. The CDR3 DNA reads TGTGCCAGCAGCCCGGGGGACTCCTACTCCTACGAGCAGTACTTC.

The V and J genes are TRBV6-5 and TRBJ1-2; 8 bases line up with TRBD1. Trimming cost V 6 bases and J 0 bases; bases outside gene matches: 0. The CDR3 has 13 amino acids. From germline, CDR1 is MNHEY and CDR2 SVGAGI. CDR3 residues: CASSRGPNYGYTF. The CDR3 bases are TGTGCCAGCAGCAGGGGGCCTAACTATGGCTACACCTTC.

The chain joins TRBV15 to TRBJ1-5; TRBD1 might be the D (6 bases). The CDR3 has 15 residues. Trimming shortened V by 0 bases and J by 6 bases, and 12 bases separated the two germline ends. The germline CDR1 and CDR2 sequences are LNHNV and YYDKDF (reference sequence). CDR3 protein: CATSRDRGGGQPQHF. For the CDR3, the DNA is TGTGCCACCAGCAGAGATCGAGGGGGTGGTCAGCCCCAGCATTTT.

The chain links TRBV7-2 to TRBJ2-7, with D tentatively TRBD2 (5 bases). Germline V lookup: CDR1 SGHTA, CDR2 FQGNSA. The CDR3 consists of 13 residues. V was trimmed by 5 bases and J by 5 bases, leaving 13 bases between them. The CDR3 DNA follows: TGTGCCAGCAGCGAAGTGGCCGGGGACGAGCAGTACTTC. Translating gives CASSEVAGDEQYF.

This sequence joins TRBV7-2 and TRBJ1-3, with TRBD1 matching over 11 bases. CDR1 and CDR2 from the germline V gene are SGHTA and FQGNSA. The CDR3 has 15 residues. The V and J ends lost 3 bases and 3 bases, in that order; junction bases with no gene match: 1. The CDR3 region has the DNA TGTGCCAGCAGCTTGGACAGGGGGCATGGAAACACCATATATTTT. Protein product: CASSLDRGHGNTIYF.

This clone was seen a handful of times. This specimen includes other DNA sequences encoding the same CDR3. The V and J genes are TRBV2 and TRBJ2-1; no clear D. Trimming pared 6 bases from V and 3 bases from J, leaving 9 bases between. CDR1 and CDR2 from the germline V gene are SNHLY and FYNNEI. The CDR3 is 13 amino acids. CDR3 protein: CASRNRVYNEQFF. DNA of the CDR3: TGTGCCAGCAGAAACAGAGTCTACAATGAGCAGTTCTTC. Drawing the rest from reference TRBV2 and TRBJ2-1, the complete variable domain is EPEVTQTPSHQVTQMGQEVILRCVPISNHLYFYWYRQILGQKVEFLVSFYNNEISEKSEIFDDQFSVERPDGSNFTLKIRSTKLEDSAMYFCASRNRVYNEQFFGPGTRLTVL.

The count of this clone is one. The chain has TRBV10-3 and TRBJ1-5, with unresolved D. With 4 bases removed from V and 6 bases from J, the gap between germline ends came to 10 bases. Germline CDR1 reads ENHRY; CDR2 reads SYGVKD. The CDR3 is made up of 13 amino acids. The CDR3 here is CAISVEGRQPQHF. Written as DNA, the CDR3 is TGTGCCATCAGTGTGGAGGGTCGTCAGCCCCAGCATTTT.